Listed below are T cell receptor beta chains from one sample, sequenced in a study of identical twins. One entry per CDR3 protein, called by TCRdb with MiXCR from the 5' RACE reads. The sample holds around 280,000 distinct CDR3 sequences, less than 9% seen once. The same specimen was also included in a second study, on yellow fever vaccine responses in identical twins.

Sequenced input: memory (CD45RO+) T cells sorted from blood. All receptors derive from a woman aged 18-29 years in good health. Each CDR3 is given with its conserved first and last residue. Each record gives: V gene, clone size, D gene, J gene, CDR3 DNA, CDR3 protein. D genes are given only for firm matches. Clone sizes are given selectively: once, few, many, or a class where the clone is expanded.

>TRBV2|-|TRBD2|TRBJ2-2
TGTGCCAGCGGGCAGCGGGGGAACACCGGGGAGCTGTTTTTT
CASGQRGNTGELFF
>TRBV12-3/TRBV12-4|-|TRBD2|TRBJ2-3
TGTGCCAGCACCAAGAGCGGGAGGGGTACAGATACGCAGTATTTT
CASTKSGRGTDTQYF
>TRBV5-1|few|-|TRBJ2-2
TGCGCCAGCAGCTTGGCCAGTAGTTCGAACACCGGGGAGCTGTTTTTT
CASSLASSSNTGELFF
>TRBV5-1|many|-|TRBJ2-2
TGCGCCAGCAGCTTGGTTGCCAGGCGGGACACCGGGGAGCTGTTTTTT
CASSLVARRDTGELFF
>TRBV10-3|-|TRBD1|TRBJ1-1
TGTGCCATCGGCACAGGGGGCAGGAACACTGAAGCTTTCTTT
CAIGTGGRNTEAFF
>TRBV4-2|many|-|TRBJ2-3
TGTGCCAGCAGCCAAGACGGGACCAGCGGCGGTGATACGCAGTATTTT
CASSQDGTSGGDTQYF
>TRBV20-1|-|-|TRBJ2-2
TGCAGTGCTAGAGATGTAGTTTACACCGGGGAGCTGTTTTTT
CSARDVVYTGELFF
>TRBV7-3|many|TRBD2|TRBJ2-3
TGTGCCAGCAGTCTTAGTTTGGGGACTAGCAATACGCAGTATTTT
CASSLSLGTSNTQYF
>TRBV5-1|few|TRBD1|TRBJ1-1
TGCGCCAGCAGCTTGGTAGCAGGGACAGTTGAAGCTTTCTTT
CASSLVAGTVEAFF
>TRBV6-5|many|-|TRBJ2-1
TGTGCCAGCAGTACTCTGTACAATGAGCAGTTCTTC
CASSTLYNEQFF
>TRBV5-1|many|-|TRBJ1-1
TGCGCCAGCAGCCCTGGGGGGCGGACTGAAGCTTTCTTT
CASSPGGRTEAFF
>TRBV12-3/TRBV12-4|many|TRBD2|TRBJ2-1
TGTGCCAGCAGACCAGTGTTAGCGGGTGCCAATGAGCAGTTCTTC
CASRPVLAGANEQFF
>TRBV10-3|many|TRBD2|TRBJ2-5
TGTGCCATCGGGGCCACGCTTACTAGCGGGACGCAAGAGACCCAGTACTTC
CAIGATLTSGTQETQYF
>TRBV12-3/TRBV12-4|many|-|TRBJ2-3
TGTGCCAGCAGGATGGGCGGGATCACAGATACGCAGTATTTT
CASRMGGITDTQYF
>TRBV4-2|few|-|TRBJ1-5
TGTGCCAGCAGCCAAGATCTCGGGTTTCAGCCCCAGCATTTT
CASSQDLGFQPQHF
>TRBV18|-|TRBD1|TRBJ2-7
TGTGCCAGCTCACGGACAGGCCCTCTGGTCCCCCACGAGCAGTACTTC
CASSRTGPLVPHEQYF
>TRBV20-1|few|-|TRBJ2-5
TGCAGTGCTAGCGGAGTAGGGGCGGAGGGAGAGACCCAGTACTTC
CSASGVGAEGETQYF
>TRBV18|few|-|TRBJ2-7
TGTGCCAGCTCACCACGGGGCGTTGTAGCCTACGAGCAGTACTTC
CASSPRGVVAYEQYF
>TRBV6-4|-|-|TRBJ1-4
TGTGCCAGCAGTCCCCGGGGCAGGCCATCTAATGAAAAACTGTTTTTT
CASSPRGRPSNEKLFF
>TRBV5-8|many|-|TRBJ1-2
TGTGCCAGCAGCGGGGGACTAGATGGCTACACCTTC
CASSGGLDGYTF
>TRBV29-1|few|-|TRBJ2-5
TGCAGCGCCTCTCCCGGCAACTTC
CSASPGNF
>TRBV12-3/TRBV12-4|many|-|TRBJ2-7
TGTGCCAGCAGTTTAGCCCACGAGCAGTACTTC
CASSLAHEQYF
>TRBV10-3|-|-|TRBJ2-3
TGTGCCATCAGTGGTCAGGACAAAATGTATACGCAGTATTTT
CAISGQDKMYTQYF
>TRBV9|-|TRBD2|TRBJ2-5
TGTGCCAGCAGCGTCGCTAGCGGGATAGGGGGGACCCAGTACTTC
CASSVASGIGGTQYF
>TRBV20-1|many|TRBD1|TRBJ2-1
TGCAGTGCTGTGCACAGGGGCTACAATGAGCAGTTCTTC
CSAVHRGYNEQFF
>TRBV29-1|many|TRBD1|TRBJ2-7
TGCAGTATCTTCAGACAGGGGGGTTACGAGCAGTACTTC
CSIFRQGGYEQYF